These 14 T cell receptor beta chains were all obtained from the same sample, sequenced in a study of CD8 T cells in ankylosing spondylitis. Study results and caveats: A TCR beta motif made of roughly eight highly homologous variants seemed typical of ankylosing spondylitis blood.

TCRdb ran MiXCR on the 5' RACE reads and lists one entry per CDR3 protein. The profile shows about 500,000 distinct CDR3 sequences, roughly 5.2% of them singletons. Their target antigens are unknown. The sequenced material came from blood, either unsorted or a sorted T cell fraction (not recorded which). Receptors originate from a male donor with ankylosing spondylitis.

This clonotype was found a few times. The V and J genes are TRBV7-9 and TRBJ1-1; D remains ambiguous. Germline CDR1 reads SEHNR; CDR2 reads FQNEAQ (reference sequence). The CDR3 totals 13 residues. V dropped 5 bases and J dropped 5 bases, with 12 bases sitting between them. This CDR3 is CASSPRPGTEAFF. For the CDR3, the DNA is TGTGCCAGCAGCCCCCGGCCGGGGACTGAAGCTTTCTTT.

This clonotype was recorded many times. This rearrangement joins TRBV4-3 to TRBJ2-5; 11 nucleotides align to TRBD2. V shed 0 bases, J shed 5 bases, and the junction held 11 bases outside the gene matches. Germline-derived CDR1 and CDR2 are LGHNA and YSLEER. The CDR3 extends over 18 amino acids. The CDR3 DNA sequence: TGCGCCAGCAGCCAAGAAATTCTAGCGGGGGGAGCTGGGGAGACCCAGTACTTC. Its translation is CASSQEILAGGAGETQYF.

This clonotype appeared many times. The chain combines TRBV10-3 with TRBJ2-1; D is perhaps TRBD1 or TRBD2 (5 bases each). The germline V gene has CDR1 ENHRY and CDR2 SYGVKD. Trimming shortened V by 3 bases and J by 10 bases, and 16 bases separated the two germline ends. The CDR3 is 14 amino acids. CDR3 region: CAISELVRGSEQFF. The CDR3 DNA follows: TGTGCCATCAGTGAACTAGTTAGGGGTAGCGAGCAGTTCTTC.

In this sample, this clonotype turned up many times. The chain uses TRBV6-2 or TRBV6-3 and TRBJ2-1; maybe TRBD2 (6 bases). Trimming stripped 6 bases from V and 3 bases from J, with 15 bases between. The CDR3 sequence is 15 residues long. CDR1 and CDR2 from the germline V gene are MNHEY and SVGEGT. For the CDR3, the DNA is TGTGCCAGCAGCCAGAGGTGGGAGGACTACAATGAGCAGTTCTTC. It specifies CASSQRWEDYNEQFF.

The chain joins TRBV27 to TRBJ2-3; 13 bases are a match to TRBD2. The germline gives CDR1 MNHEY, CDR2 SMNVEV (reference sequence). V trimming: 1 base; J trimming: 1 base; junction bases outside the gene matches: 2. CDR3 length: 17 amino acids. The CDR3, as DNA: TGTGCCAGCAGTTTATATGGACTAGCGGGGGGCACAGATACGCAGTATTTT. This codes for CASSLYGLAGGTDTQYF.

The chain recombines TRBV20-1 with TRBJ2-7; 13 nucleotides match TRBD2. The CDR3 contains 17 residues. CDR1 is DFQATT and CDR2 is SNEGSKA in the germline V gene (reference sequence). V lost 5 bases to trimming and J lost 1 base; unmatched junction nucleotides: 11. The CDR3 is CSALPRTSGSLSYEQYF. CDR3 coding DNA: TGCAGTGCTCTCCCTCGGACTAGCGGGAGTCTGTCCTACGAGCAGTACTTC.

The table lists this clonotype with many counts. The chain carries TRBV6-1 and TRBJ2-1; 10 positions match TRBD1. After removal of 8 bases from V and 6 bases from J, the junction contained 4 bases not matched to a gene. CDR3 length equals 13 residues. Germline assignment: CDR1 MNHNS and CDR2 SASEGT. The CDR3 spells CASGTGVGNEQFF. CDR3 sequence (DNA): TGTGCCAGCGGGACAGGGGTAGGCAATGAGCAGTTCTTC.

Many counts were recorded for this clonotype. This rearrangement joins TRBV11-2 to TRBJ2-2, with unresolved D. Trimming removed 4 bases at V and 6 bases at J, with 9 bases between. The CDR3 has 13 amino acids. Germline CDR1 reads SGHAT; CDR2 reads FQNNGV. The CDR3 region is CASSSQIAGELFF. The DNA of the CDR3 is TGTGCCAGCAGCTCTCAGATCGCCGGGGAGCTGTTTTTT.

Many counts were recorded for this clonotype. The chain joins TRBV6-5 to TRBJ1-5; D possibly corresponds to TRBD1 (5 bases). The ends were cut back, 1 base at V and 4 bases at J, with 17 bases in the middle. The CDR3 has 17 residues. Germline-derived CDR1 and CDR2 are MNHEY and SVGAGI. The CDR3 sequence: CASSYFPRAGKNQPQHF. The CDR3 DNA sequence: TGTGCCAGCAGTTACTTCCCCAGGGCCGGGAAGAATCAGCCCCAGCATTTT.

This clonotype came up many times. This chain's CDR3 is CASSLSPDGFYEQYF. CDR3 in DNA: TGTGCCAGCAGCTTAAGCCCCGACGGATTCTACGAGCAGTACTTC. V usage is TRBV7-3 and J usage is TRBJ2-7, with unresolved D. Per the germline V gene, CDR1 is SGHTA and CDR2 is FQGTGA. This CDR3 has 15 amino acids. V dropped 1 base and J dropped 3 bases, with 13 bases sitting between them.

This clonotype appeared a few times. This rearrangement joins TRBV7-3 to TRBJ1-2; 7 bases map to TRBD1. V was pared by 5 bases and J by 4 bases, with 7 bases of the junction left unmatched. The CDR3 sequence is 14 residues long. The germline CDR1 and CDR2 sequences are SGHTA and FQGTGA. Here the CDR3 reads CASSPATGSYGYTF. As DNA, the CDR3 is TGTGCCAGCAGCCCGGCGACAGGGAGCTATGGCTACACCTTC.

The gene calls are TRBV7-9 and TRBJ1-6; D possibly corresponds to TRBD1 (5 bases). CDR3 length equals 15 residues. Germline CDR1 SEHNR, CDR2 FQNEAQ (reference sequence). Deletions cut 6 bases from V and 5 bases from J, with 14 bases between. The CDR3 region is CASRSLGTDNSPLHF. The CDR3 coding sequence is TGTGCCAGCAGATCCCTCGGGACGGATAATTCACCCCTCCACTTT.

This clonotype was seen many times. The chain has TRBV15 and TRBJ2-1, with TRBD2 identical over 9 bases. Germline lookup yields CDR1 LNHNV and CDR2 YYDKDF (reference sequence). There are 15 residues in the CDR3. The V segment lost 0 bases and the J segment 9 bases; nucleotides outside the gene matches: 6. The CDR3 coding sequence is TGTGCCACCAGCAGAGAAGTGGGACTAGCCCTTGAGCAGTTCTTC. Translation: CATSREVGLALEQFF.

Ten or more counts support this clonotype. This chain joins TRBV5-1 and TRBJ2-7, with D perhaps matching TRBD2 (6 bases). Trimming left V 0 bases short and J 5 bases short, with 18 bases between. Germline V gives CDR1 SGHRS, CDR2 YFSETQ. CDR3 length: 16 amino acids. In DNA form, the CDR3 reads TGCGCCAGCAGCTTGGTCGGGGCGGGAAATGCTAACGAGCAGTACTTC. Encoded protein: CASSLVGAGNANEQYF.